These 2 T cell receptor beta chains were all obtained from the same sample, sequenced in a study of cytomegalovirus exposure and HLA in healthy donors. Vbeta (60) and Jbeta (13) primers were used in the PCR. The protocol was immunoSEQ multiplex PCR, while the TCRdb copy is restricted to in-frame clones and leaves out a portion. The sample includes approximately 79,000 clones, 60% to 85% of them seen just once. The sequenced sample was PBMCs. These receptor sequences come from a male donor in good health and CMV-seropositive.

V and J are TRBV19 and TRBJ1-2, with D unresolved. V gave up 5 bases and J gave up 4 bases, with 11 bases separating them. The CDR3 extends over 13 amino acids. Germline CDR1 LNHDA, CDR2 SQIVND (reference sequence). The CDR3 loop reads CASSLPRSYGYTF. CDR3 nucleotides: TGTGCCAGTAGTCTCCCGAGGTCCTATGGCTACACCTTC.

This chain connects TRBV6-5 to TRBJ1-6; TRBD1 aligns across 7 bases. This CDR3 is 15 amino acids long. Losses at the gene ends were 2 bases for V and 7 bases for J; bases not matched to a gene: 5. Germline V gene data show CDR1 as MNHEY and CDR2 as SVGAGI. The CDR3 protein is CASSYEGAGNSPLHF. The CDR3, as DNA: TGTGCCAGCAGTTACGAGGGGGCTGGAAATTCACCCCTCCACTTT.